These T cell receptor beta chains were read from a single sample in a study of CD8+ T cells in alopecia areata. The repertoire was sequenced with immunoSEQ multiplex PCR; TCRdb's copy has only in-frame clones and lacks some. The data contain about 150,000 clones, approximately 65% of them seen just once; the ten biggest clones take up more than 0.7%. Sequencing used CD4+ T cells sorted from blood, obtained at week 4, from a patient treated with tofacitinib. The source of these receptors is a human donor with alopecia areata. The CDR3 runs from the conserved cysteine through the conserved F or W. A D gene is named only where the DNA matches it firmly. Clone size, where shown, is once, few, many, or a class for clones that have expanded.

v_gene,abundance,j_gene,d_gene,CDR3nt,CDR3aa
TRBV2,NA,TRBJ2-5,NA,TGTGCCAGCAGTGAACCTAAGACCCAGTACTTC,CASSEPKTQYF
TRBV28,NA,TRBJ1-2,NA,TGTGCCAGCAGTATTCCTTCGGGTGGCTACACCTTC,CASSIPSGGYTF
TRBV7-2,NA,TRBJ2-7,NA,TGTGCCAGCAGCCCAAGAGGCAGGCAGGGTTCAGAGCAGTACTTC,CASSPRGRQGSEQYF
TRBV9,NA,TRBJ2-7,TRBD1,TGTGCCAGCAGCGCAGGGACAGGGGGTCCCCACGAGCAGTACTTC,CASSAGTGGPHEQYF
TRBV6-5,NA,TRBJ1-2,NA,TGTGCCACCCGTAGGGGATCCTATGGCTACACCTTC,CATRRGSYGYTF
TRBV27,NA,TRBJ2-3,NA,TGTGCCAGCAGTACCCTCGGCGCGGATACGCAGTATTTT,CASSTLGADTQYF
TRBV25-1,NA,TRBJ1-1,NA,TGTGCCAGCAGTGATACACAGATCGAGAGGACTGAAGCTTTCTTT,CASSDTQIERTEAFF
TRBV30,NA,TRBJ2-7,NA,TGTGCCTGGAGTGTAGGAGGGGAGCAGTACTTC,CAWSVGGEQYF
TRBV19,NA,TRBJ1-5,TRBD1,TGTGCCAGTAGTATGGGGACAGGACTCAATCAGCCCCAGCATTTT,CASSMGTGLNQPQHF
TRBV5-4,NA,TRBJ1-6,TRBD1,TGTGCCAGCAGCTCCGGACAGGGGGTATCGGGTAATTCACCCCTCCACTTT,CASSSGQGVSGNSPLHF
TRBV29-1,NA,TRBJ2-5,NA,TGCAGCGTTGAAGGGAGGGGAGAGACCCAGTACTTC,CSVEGRGETQYF
TRBV29-1,NA,TRBJ1-4,TRBD1,TGCAGTTATCAGGGGGGGACTAATGAAAAACTGTTTTTT,CSYQGGTNEKLFF
TRBV30,NA,TRBJ2-1,NA,TGTGCCTGGAGCCCTCGCAGTGAGCAGTTCTTC,CAWSPRSEQFF
TRBV5-6,NA,TRBJ1-6,NA,TGTGCCAGCAGCTTTTGGGGGGCAATCCGAGGTTCACCCCTCCACTTT,CASSFWGAIRGSPLHF
TRBV29-1,NA,TRBJ1-1,NA,TGCAGCGCCCGTCAGTGGACCGATATGAACACTGAAGCTTTCTTT,CSARQWTDMNTEAFF
TRBV30,NA,TRBJ2-2,NA,TGTGCCTGGAGTGTACAATCGGCCGGGGAGCTGTTTTTT,CAWSVQSAGELFF
TRBV19,NA,TRBJ1-5,NA,TGTGCCAGTAGTATCAGCTATAGCAATCAGCCCCAGCATTTT,CASSISYSNQPQHF
TRBV5-6,NA,TRBJ1-1,NA,TGTGCCAGCAGCGGAGGTTGGGGGGTCACCGAGACTCAAAACACTGAAGCTTTCTTT,CASSGGWGVTETQNTEAFF
TRBV30,NA,TRBJ1-1,NA,TGTGCCTGGAGTGTAATCGGGGGGTTGGCTGAAGCTTTCTTT,CAWSVIGGLAEAFF
TRBV2,NA,TRBJ2-7,NA,TGTGCAAGCACGGGCGAGGACCTTAGGCAGTACTTC,CASTGEDLRQYF
TRBV9,NA,TRBJ2-5,TRBD2,TGTGCCAGCAGCGTAGAGGGACTAGCGGGGGAGACCCAGTACTTC,CASSVEGLAGETQYF
TRBV5-1,NA,TRBJ2-5,TRBD1,TGCGCCAGCAGCAAAACAGGGGGACGGGAGACCCAGTACTTC,CASSKTGGRETQYF
TRBV18,few,TRBJ2-1,NA,TGTGCCAGCTCACCACTCGCGGGAACTTACAATGAGCAGTTCTTC,CASSPLAGTYNEQFF
TRBV4-3,few,TRBJ2-3,TRBD2,TGCGCCAGCAGCCACATGACTAGCGGGGTTCAGGGGAATACGCAGTATTTT,CASSHMTSGVQGNTQYF
TRBV9,NA,TRBJ2-2,NA,TGTGCCAGCAGCGTAGGGTTAACCGGGGAGCTGTTTTTT,CASSVGLTGELFF
TRBV30,NA,TRBJ1-2,NA,TGTGCCTGGAAACCGTCTGGCTACACCTTC,CAWKPSGYTF
TRBV30,NA,TRBJ2-1,NA,TGTGCCTGGCAGCACTGGGGAAGCTCCTACAATGAGCAGTTCTTC,CAWQHWGSSYNEQFF
TRBV30,NA,TRBJ2-1,NA,TGTGCCTGGAGTGTAAGCGCGGCGCAAGAGCAGTTCTTC,CAWSVSAAQEQFF
TRBV29-1,few,TRBJ2-7,TRBD1,TGCAGCGTCGAGGACAGGAGCTCCTACGAGCAGTACTTC,CSVEDRSSYEQYF
TRBV5-1,once,TRBJ1-1,NA,TGCGCCAGCAGTGTCAGGCAGAACACTGAAGCTTTCTTT,CASSVRQNTEAFF
TRBV2,NA,TRBJ1-1,NA,TGTGCCAGCATGTCCAGGCTGAACACTGAAGCTTTCTTT,CASMSRLNTEAFF
TRBV29-1,NA,TRBJ2-1,TRBD1,TGCAGCGTCCACCTGCCAGGGGGCGAGCAGTTCTTC,CSVHLPGGEQFF
TRBV4-2,NA,TRBJ2-7,NA,TGTGCCAGCAGCCAAGAGGGTCGGGACGAGCAGTACTTC,CASSQEGRDEQYF
TRBV19,NA,TRBJ2-1,NA,TGTGCCAGTACCCCGGGAAGGGACATAAGGTCGGACAATGAGCAGTTCTTC,CASTPGRDIRSDNEQFF
TRBV25-1,NA,TRBJ1-4,TRBD1,TGTGCCAGCAGAGCTTCCGGGACAGTCCATGAAAAACTGTTTTTT,CASRASGTVHEKLFF
TRBV29-1,few,TRBJ2-1,NA,TGCAGCGTGGGGACAATCAATGAGCAGTTCTTC,CSVGTINEQFF
TRBV11-2,NA,TRBJ2-3,TRBD2,TGTGCCAGCAGCTCGACCGGGACTACCAGTAGAGCCGCAGATACGCAGTATTTT,CASSSTGTTSRAADTQYF
TRBV11-2,NA,TRBJ1-2,NA,TGTGCCAGCAGCTCAATCGTGGCCAGCAGCAGTGGCTACACCTTC,CASSSIVASSSGYTF